The 21 T cell receptor beta chains listed next were all sequenced from one sample in a study of T cells in localized non-small cell lung cancer. Assay used: immunoSEQ multiplex PCR; TCRdb lists only in-frame clones, some missing. The table lists 4,600 or so clones, approximately 29% of them singletons. Sequences were derived from lung tumor tissue, sampled before any cancer treatment. Every receptor here comes from a man aged 35-69 years with stage III squamous cell lung carcinoma.

This clone was observed once. The chain uses TRBV5-1 and TRBJ2-2; a weak D match, TRBD2 (5 bases). The CDR3 loop spans 14 amino acids. Per germline, CDR1 SGHRS and CDR2 YFSETQ. V lost 4 bases, J lost 7 bases, and 14 bases lay in between. The CDR3 sequence: CASSPEGGFGELFF. The CDR3 region has the DNA TGCGCCAGCAGCCCAGAGGGTGGGTTCGGGGAGCTGTTTTTT. Based on the CDR3 plus reference TRBV5-1 and TRBJ2-2, the full variable domain is KAGVTQTPRYLIKTRGQQVTLSCSPISGHRSVSWYQQTPGQGLQFLFEYFSETQRNKGNFPGRFSGRQFSNSRSEMNVSTLELGDSALYLCASSPEGGFGELFFGEGSRLTVL.

This clone was observed a few times. J is TRBJ2-2 and V is TRBV6-7, with D possibly TRBD2 on 6 matching bases. TRBV6-7 is flagged as an ORF with uncertain function. The V gene lost 10 bases and the J gene lost 2 bases, with 17 bases spanning the gap. CDR3 size: 15 residues. This CDR3 reads CATPTWGENTGELFF. The CDR3 nucleotides read TGTGCCACTCCAACGTGGGGGGAAAACACCGGGGAGCTGTTTTTT.

The chain recombines TRBV6-8 with TRBJ2-1; D not certain. V lost 10 bases and J 1 base, leaving 8 bases between the germline ends. CDR3 length: 12 residues. The germline CDR1 and CDR2 sequences are MNHGY and SAAAGT. The CDR3 nucleotides read TGTGCCATCTCCCCGTCCTACAATGAGCAGTTCTTC. Its protein is CAISPSYNEQFF.

This clone has only a few counts. V gene TRBV9 combines with J gene TRBJ1-4; TRBD1 matches 8 bases. Unmatched junction bases numbered 3, after V lost 0 bases and J lost 8 bases. The CDR3 is 14 residues long. The germline V gene encodes CDR1 SGDLS and CDR2 YYNGEE. This CDR3 is CASSVGQGNEKLFF. CDR3 DNA sequence: TGTGCCAGCAGCGTAGGACAGGGGAACGAAAAACTGTTTTTT.

This clone was detected only a few times. The V and J genes are TRBV9 and TRBJ1-2, with D hard to call. This CDR3 is built from 12 residues. Germline CDR1 reads SGDLS; CDR2 reads YYNGEE. With 5 bases removed from V and 4 bases from J, the gap between germline ends came to 9 bases. The CDR3 here is CASSDSGYGYTF. In DNA, the CDR3 is TGTGCCAGCAGTGATTCGGGCTATGGCTACACCTTC.

The chain uses TRBV6-7 and TRBJ2-7; a weak D match, TRBD1 (6 bases). TRBV6-7 is given ORF status, its function remaining uncertain. V lost 4 bases and J lost 1, with 14 bases in between. This CDR3 is built from 15 residues. The CDR3 bases are TGTGCCAGCAGTTCCAGGACAGAAAATTCCTACGAGCAGTACTTC. Its translation is CASSSRTENSYEQYF.

The rearrangement uses TRBV2 and TRBJ2-7; a weak D match, TRBD2 (5 bases). CDR1 is SNHLY and CDR2 is FYNNEI in the germline V gene. CDR3 size: 13 residues. With 10 bases removed from V and 4 bases from J, the gap between germline ends came to 17 bases. In DNA form, the CDR3 reads TGTGCCACCTCCCCGGGGTCACAATACGAGCAGTACTTC. Translating it yields CATSPGSQYEQYF.

The V gene is TRBV19, the J gene TRBJ2-2, with 12 positions matching TRBD2. V lost 0 bases and J lost 4; bases outside the gene matches: 6. This CDR3 has 18 amino acids. Germline V gives CDR1 LNHDA, CDR2 SQIVND (reference sequence). The DNA of the CDR3 is TGTGCCAGTAGTATAGATCGTCTAGCGGGGGGGCCCACCGGGGAGCTGTTTTTT. Encoded protein: CASSIDRLAGGPTGELFF.

This clone was observed a few times. This chain connects TRBV19 to TRBJ2-5; maybe TRBD2 (6 bases). The ends were cut back, 3 bases at V and 4 bases at J, with 15 bases in the middle. Germline CDR1 and CDR2: LNHDA and SQIVND (reference sequence). The CDR3 length is 15 residues. The CDR3 DNA is TGTGCCAGTAGTATTCGTCGGGGGTTAAGAGAGACCCAGTACTTC. Translating gives CASSIRRGLRETQYF. The entire variable domain, with the rest obtained from reference TRBV19 and TRBJ2-5, is as follows: DGGITQSPKYLFRKEGQNVTLSCEQNLNHDAMYWYRQDPGQGLRLIYYSQIVNDFQKGDIAEGYSVSREKKESFPLTVTSAQKNPTAFYLCASSIRRGLRETQYFGPGTRLLVL.

This rearrangement joins TRBV14 to TRBJ1-4, with 7 bases fitting TRBD1. Germline CDR1 SGHDN, CDR2 FVKESK. V shed 3 bases and J 3 bases; nucleotides not matched to a gene: 4. There are 15 residues in the CDR3. The CDR3 sequence is CASSHTDRANEKLFF. The CDR3 DNA follows: TGTGCCAGCAGCCACACAGACAGGGCTAATGAAAAACTGTTTTTT.

The gene calls are TRBV23-1 and TRBJ1-1, with D tentatively TRBD1 (5 bases). TRBV23-1 qualifies as an ORF whose function is uncertain. V lost 6 bases and J 4 bases, leaving 12 bases between the germline ends. The CDR3 covers 13 residues. CDR3 sequence: CASSQGRVTEAFF. The DNA for the CDR3 is TGCGCCAGCAGCCAAGGCAGGGTCACTGAAGCTTTCTTT.

This clone rates as medium-sized (0.01 to 0.1%). The same CDR3 arises from other DNA sequences in this sample as well. The gene calls are TRBV6-8 and TRBJ1-6; D gene unclear. The length of the CDR3 is 14 residues. In germline, CDR1 is MNHGY, CDR2 SAAAGT. Trimming cost V 5 bases and J 7 bases, with 12 bases left between them. The CDR3 loop is CASSERDENSPLHF. The CDR3, as DNA: TGTGCCAGCAGTGAGCGTGATGAGAATTCACCCCTCCACTTT.

This clone was recorded only once. This CDR3 is CASSSTQGLEQFF. DNA of the CDR3: TGTGCCAGTAGCTCCACCCAGGGGCTTGAGCAGTTCTTC. V is TRBV19 and J is TRBJ2-1, with D tentatively TRBD1 (6 bases). V was cut by 6 bases and J by 9 bases, with 15 bases left in between. CDR1 and CDR2 from the germline V gene are LNHDA and SQIVND (reference sequence). The CDR3 consists of 13 residues.

By its share, this clone is medium-sized. The genes are TRBV11-3 and TRBJ1-1; D is unresolved. CDR3 size: 16 residues. CDR1 and CDR2 from the germline V gene are SGHNT and YENEEA. Trimming removed 1 base at V and 1 base at J, with 13 bases between. CDR3 sequence (DNA): TGTGCCAGCAGCTTAGTTCCCCTTTCGACGAACACTGAAGCTTTCTTT. This sequence encodes CASSLVPLSTNTEAFF. The full variable domain, with the rest looked up from reference TRBV11-3 and TRBJ1-1, is EAGVVQSPRYKIIEKKQPVAFWCNPISGHNTLYWYLQNLGQGPELLIRYENEEAVDDSQLPKDRFSAERLKGVDSTLKIQPAELGDSAVYLCASSLVPLSTNTEAFFGQGTRLTVV.

The chain uses TRBV14 and TRBJ1-3; D perhaps matches TRBD1 (5 bases). This CDR3 comprises 14 residues. The V and J ends lost 3 bases and 0 bases respectively, with 6 bases between them. Germline V gene lookup returns CDR1 SGHDN and CDR2 FVKESK. In DNA form, the CDR3 reads TGTGCCAGCAGCCATGACAGCTCTGGAAACACCATATATTTT. This gives the protein CASSHDSSGNTIYF.

The chain uses TRBV19 and TRBJ1-4; TRBD1 aligns across 7 bases. J was trimmed by 4 bases and V by 3 bases; bases with no gene match: 8. In germline, CDR1 is LNHDA, CDR2 SQIVND (reference sequence). CDR3 length equals 16 residues. This CDR3 is CASSIPWAGGNEKLFF. CDR3 nucleotides: TGTGCCAGTAGTATCCCGTGGGCAGGGGGTAATGAAAAACTGTTTTTT.

The chain couples TRBV10-2 to TRBJ2-1, with unresolved D. The CDR3 sequence is 14 residues long. Germline V gene data show CDR1 as WSHSY and CDR2 as SAAADI. V lost 8 bases and J 3 bases, leaving 14 bases between the germline ends. The DNA of the CDR3 is TGCGCCAGCGGGGTGGGGATCCTCTACAATGAGCAGTTCTTC. It yields the protein CASGVGILYNEQFF.

This clone has more than one count but fewer than ten. The rearrangement uses TRBV6-8 and TRBJ2-3; D is undetermined. This CDR3 is built from 17 residues. Germline V gene sequence: CDR1 MNHGY, CDR2 SAAAGT. V was clipped by 2 bases and J by 0 bases, with 15 bases between them. The CDR3 protein is CASSYPPWPSSTDTQYF. CDR3 sequence (DNA): TGTGCCAGCAGTTACCCTCCCTGGCCCTCTAGCACAGATACGCAGTATTTT.

By frequency in the sample, this clone is medium-sized (0.01 to 0.1%). V is TRBV11-3 and J is TRBJ1-1, with D maybe TRBD1 (6 bases). This CDR3 has 19 amino acids. The V gene lost 7 bases and the J gene lost 0 bases, with 27 bases spanning the gap. Germline-derived CDR1 and CDR2 are SGHNT and YENEEA. The CDR3 loop reads CASTHGGNALTVMNTEAFF. The CDR3 DNA is TGTGCCAGCACTCACGGGGGCAACGCCCTCACGGTCATGAACACTGAAGCTTTCTTT.

The V and J genes are TRBV19 and TRBJ2-4, with D maybe TRBD2 (5 bases). In germline, CDR1 is LNHDA, CDR2 SQIVND (reference sequence). V was cut by 11 bases and J by 6 bases, with 17 bases left in between. The CDR3 has 13 amino acids. In DNA form, the CDR3 reads TGTGCCTCTAGTCTAGCAGGCCCAAACATTCAGTACTTC. Protein sequence: CASSLAGPNIQYF.

The chain is built from TRBV18 and TRBJ2-1; TRBD2 matches 14 bases. This CDR3 region has 14 residues. Per the germline V gene, CDR1 is KGHSH and CDR2 is LQKENI. The trim removed 6 bases at V and 7 bases at J, leaving 2 bases unmatched. For the CDR3, the DNA is TGTGCCAGCTCCGGACTAGCGGGGGGAAATGAGCAGTTCTTC. This sequence encodes CASSGLAGGNEQFF.